This T cell receptor beta chain emerged from a study of T-cell reconstitution after alpha-beta-depleted transplantation in children. Molecular barcoding with unique molecular identifiers was used for the TCRbeta library. Using its own MiXCR run on the PCR reads, TCRdb lists one record per CDR3 protein. The table has some 550,000 distinct CDR3 sequences, 18% seen once; the top ten hold roughly 3.3%. Deletions cut 3 bases from V and 3 bases from J, with 9 bases between. The germline V gene has CDR1 SGHKS and CDR2 YYEKEE (reference sequence). The CDR3 is 13 residues long. The receptor comes from a human donor who donated a stem cell graft to a child with acute lymphoblastic leukemia. The sequencing used PBMCs from the stem cell graft donor, collected from the stem cell graft. V and J are TRBV5-5 and TRBJ1-2; D not certain. Written as DNA, the CDR3 is TGTGCCAGCAGCTCCTGGACTGACTATGGCTACACCTTC. Its protein product is CASSSWTDYGYTF.